The present T cell receptor beta chain was sequenced within a study of blood T cell repertoires in COVID-19. Across the whole study: COVID-19 samples collected from the United States, Italy and Spain covered acute and convalescent phases. T cells, B-cell-depleted T cells, or PBMCs provided the cDNA or gDNA that served as material.

This clone is a singleton in its sample. This CDR3 is also generated by other DNA sequences in the sample. Germline trimming cut 2 bases from V and 3 bases from J; bases unmatched to any gene: 1. The germline gives CDR1 KGHSH, CDR2 LQKENI. This CDR3 is 15 amino acids long. Original methodology: The assay estimated nucleated cells by amplifying reference gene primers. Only in-frame clones appear in the TCRdb table, and some are missing; sequencing was by immunoSEQ multiplex PCR. V, J and clone size derive from that table, while D and trimming were established from the DNA sequence. The sample holds some 78,000 clones, less than 90% seen once.

The sequence was obtained from a man in his forties or fifties with acute or convalescent COVID-19. The chain joins TRBV18 to TRBJ2-1; 10 bases line up with TRBD2. Sequences were obtained from peripheral blood. The chain's CDR3 is CASSPASGSYNEQFF. The DNA for the CDR3 is TGTGCCAGCTCACCAGCTAGCGGGAGCTACAATGAGCAGTTCTTC.